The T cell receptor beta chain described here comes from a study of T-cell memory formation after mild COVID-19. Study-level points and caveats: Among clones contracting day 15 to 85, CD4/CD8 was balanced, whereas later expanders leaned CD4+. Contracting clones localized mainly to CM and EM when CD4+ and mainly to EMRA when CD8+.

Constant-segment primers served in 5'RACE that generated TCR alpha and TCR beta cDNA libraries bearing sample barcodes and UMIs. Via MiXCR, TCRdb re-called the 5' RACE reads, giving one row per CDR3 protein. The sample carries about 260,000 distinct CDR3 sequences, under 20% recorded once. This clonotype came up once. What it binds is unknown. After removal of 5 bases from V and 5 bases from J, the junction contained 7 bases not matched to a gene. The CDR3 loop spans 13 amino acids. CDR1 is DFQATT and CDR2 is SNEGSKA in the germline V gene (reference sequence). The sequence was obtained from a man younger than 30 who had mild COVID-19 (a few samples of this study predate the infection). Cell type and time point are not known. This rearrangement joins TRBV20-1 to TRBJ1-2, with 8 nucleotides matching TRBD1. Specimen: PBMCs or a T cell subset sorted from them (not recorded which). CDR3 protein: CSAETGGWYGYTF. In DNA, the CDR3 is TGCAGTGCTGAAACAGGGGGTTGGTATGGCTACACCTTC.